In this sample, the clone carrying this T cell receptor (beta chain) turned up once. Its antigen remains unknown. This sample is drawn from a study of CD8+ T cells in alopecia areata. Regarding the study as a whole: Sequence data from scalp samples additionally include resident alphabeta T cells of normal skin. Clarity of TCR sharing across patients fell short of that in mice, possibly HLA-related. Under tofacitinib, numerous expanded lesional clonotypes remained detectable in scalp and blood.

Germline V gene lookup returns CDR1 MGHRA and CDR2 YSYEKL. The CDR3 runs to 16 residues. V lost 1 base, J lost 1 base, and 13 bases lay in between. Indicated treatment: oral pan-JAK inhibitor, 5-10 mg twice daily. Sorted out of PBMCs were CD4+ T cells and CD8+ T cells. cDNA serving as the sequencing template came from extracted, reverse transcribed RNA. This table comes from immunoSEQ multiplex PCR, and its TCRdb copy is limited to in-frame clones, with some not included. The repertoire holds roughly 220,000 clones, with 30% to 40% as singletons. The chain recombines TRBV4-1 with TRBJ1-2, with D possibly being TRBD1 (5 bases). The sequence came from a human donor with alopecia areata. Here the sequenced sample was CD4+ T cells sorted from blood, taken between weeks 30 and 35, from a patient treated with tofacitinib. CDR3 region: CASSQVPQGLNYGYTF. CDR3 DNA: TGCGCCAGCAGCCAAGTTCCCCAGGGACTTAACTATGGCTACACCTTC.